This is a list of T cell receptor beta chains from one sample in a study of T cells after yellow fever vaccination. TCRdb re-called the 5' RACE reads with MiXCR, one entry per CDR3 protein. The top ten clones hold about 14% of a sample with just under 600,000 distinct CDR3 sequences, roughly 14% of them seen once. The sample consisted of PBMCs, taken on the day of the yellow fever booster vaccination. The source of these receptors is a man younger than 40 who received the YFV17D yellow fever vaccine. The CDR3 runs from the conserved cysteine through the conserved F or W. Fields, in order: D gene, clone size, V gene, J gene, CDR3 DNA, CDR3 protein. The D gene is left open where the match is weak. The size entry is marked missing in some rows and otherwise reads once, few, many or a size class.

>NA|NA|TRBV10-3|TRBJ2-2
TGTGCCATCAGTGAGTCGAACGCCGGGGAGCTGTTTTTT
CAISESNAGELFF
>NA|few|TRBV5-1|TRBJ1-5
TGCGCCAGCAGCTTGGGCGGCCGGCGGGATCAGCCCCAGCATTTT
CASSLGGRRDQPQHF
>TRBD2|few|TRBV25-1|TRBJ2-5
TGTGCCAGCAGTGACGGGGGGTTTCGAGTGACCCAGTACTTC
CASSDGGFRVTQYF
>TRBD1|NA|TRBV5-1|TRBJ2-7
TGCGCCAGCAGGGGACAGGGGGAATACGAGCAGTACTTC
CASRGQGEYEQYF
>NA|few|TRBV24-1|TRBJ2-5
TGTGCCACCAGTGATTCCCGGGAACCACCAGGGGCCCAGTACTTC
CATSDSREPPGAQYF
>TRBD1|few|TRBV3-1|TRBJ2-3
TGTGCCAGCAGCCATCGGACAGGAGGAGTGTATTTT
CASSHRTGGVYF
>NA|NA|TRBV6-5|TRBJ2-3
TGTGCCAGCAGTTACTCGGTCCTGGCGGGTAGCACAGATACGCAGTATTTT
CASSYSVLAGSTDTQYF
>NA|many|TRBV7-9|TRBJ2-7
TGTGCCAGCAGCTTATTTTCCGCCTACGAGCAGTACTTC
CASSLFSAYEQYF
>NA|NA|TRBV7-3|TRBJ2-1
TGTGCCAGCAGCTCCCCCGGGACTCCTAGGAGGAATGAGCAGTTCTTC
CASSSPGTPRRNEQFF
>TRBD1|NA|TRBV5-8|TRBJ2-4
TGTGCCAGCAGCCCGGGGCCGACAGGGGAGACCAAAAACATTCAGTACTTC
CASSPGPTGETKNIQYF
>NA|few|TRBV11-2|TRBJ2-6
TGTGCCAGCAGCGAACGGGTCGGTGACAGAAGCACTGGGGCCAACGTCCTGACTTTC
CASSERVGDRSTGANVLTF
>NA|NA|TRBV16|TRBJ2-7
TGTGCCAGCAGCCATGGGGGGAACTCCTACGAGCAGTACTTC
CASSHGGNSYEQYF
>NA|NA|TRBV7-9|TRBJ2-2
TGTGCCAGCACCCTCCGCGGGACGGACCACACCGGGGAGCTGTTTTTT
CASTLRGTDHTGELFF
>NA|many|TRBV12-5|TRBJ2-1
TGTGCTAGTGGTTGGGACTATGAGCAGTTCTTC
CASGWDYEQFF
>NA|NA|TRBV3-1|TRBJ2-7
TGTGCCAGCAGCCAACAGGGAAGGCCCCCCTACGAGCAGTACTTC
CASSQQGRPPYEQYF
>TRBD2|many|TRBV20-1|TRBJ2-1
TGCAGTGTCCCTAGCGGATGGAATGAGCAGTTCTTC
CSVPSGWNEQFF
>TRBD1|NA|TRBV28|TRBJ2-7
TGTGCCAGCAGTAGACAGGGTACCCACGAGCAGTACTTC
CASSRQGTHEQYF
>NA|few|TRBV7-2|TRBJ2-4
TGTGCCAGCAGCCCTAAATCCCTAGCCAAAAACATTCAGTACTTC
CASSPKSLAKNIQYF
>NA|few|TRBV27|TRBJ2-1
TGTGCCAGTAAAAGGGGGATTGAGCAGTTCTTC
CASKRGIEQFF
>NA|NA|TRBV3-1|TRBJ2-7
TGTGCCAGCAGTCAGACTATGGTCTCCTACGAGCAGTACTTC
CASSQTMVSYEQYF
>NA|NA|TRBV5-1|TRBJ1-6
TGCGCCAGCAGCTTGGTTCCAAGCAAGTATAATTCACCCCTCCACTTT
CASSLVPSKYNSPLHF
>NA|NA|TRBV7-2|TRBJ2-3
TGTGCCAGCAGCCCTCATGCGGGGTCAGATACGCAGTATTTT
CASSPHAGSDTQYF
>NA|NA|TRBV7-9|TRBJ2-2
TGTGCCAGCAGCCCCATGGGCAAATACACCGGGGAGCTGTTTTTT
CASSPMGKYTGELFF
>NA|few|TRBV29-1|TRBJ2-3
TGCAGCGTTGAATTGGTAGCGGAGGGTAGCACAGATACGCAGTATTTT
CSVELVAEGSTDTQYF
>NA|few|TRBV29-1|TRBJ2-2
TGCAGCGTTTGGGGCAGGACCGGGGAGCTGTTTTTT
CSVWGRTGELFF
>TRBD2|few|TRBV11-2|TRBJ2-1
TGTGCCAGCAGCTTAGTGTCCCCCCAGCTAGCGGGGGGAGGGAATGAGCAGTTCTTC
CASSLVSPQLAGGGNEQFF
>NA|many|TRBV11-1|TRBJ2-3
TGTGCCAGCAGCTCCAGCCAGGGAGATACGCAGTATTTT
CASSSSQGDTQYF
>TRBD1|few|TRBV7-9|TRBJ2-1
TGTGCCAGCAGCTCCTTGGACAGGGCGGACTACAATGAGCAGTTCTTC
CASSSLDRADYNEQFF
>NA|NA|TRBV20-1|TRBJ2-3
TGCAGTGCGGGTGGCCGCACAGATACGCAGTATTTT
CSAGGRTDTQYF